This is a list of T cell receptor beta chains from one sample in a study of tumor-infiltrating lymphocytes in primary liver carcinoma. TCRdb reprocessed the multiplex PCR reads via MiXCR and lists one record per CDR3 protein. This table has roughly 55,000 distinct CDR3 sequences, 70% to 85% appearing once. Sequencing was carried out using liver tumor tissue from sampling region 2. The receptors here all came from a man aged 35 to 55 with primary liver carcinoma and hepatitis B virus infection. CDR3s include the opening cysteine and the closing phenylalanine or tryptophan. A D gene is named only where the DNA matches it firmly. Clone size, where shown, is once, few, many, or a class for clones that have expanded.

v_call: TRBV11-1; j_call: TRBJ2-5; d_call: -; clone_size: once; cdr3_aa: CASSLAPSESGGTQYF; cdr3_nt: TGTGCCAGCAGTTTAGCGCCTAGCGAGAGTGGAGGGACCCAGTACTTC
v_call: TRBV3-1; j_call: TRBJ1-1; d_call: -; clone_size: -; cdr3_aa: CASSQGERTEALF; cdr3_nt: TGTGCCAGCAGCCAAGGAGAGAGGACTGAAGCTCTCTTT
v_call: TRBV13; j_call: TRBJ1-1; d_call: -; clone_size: -; cdr3_aa: CASSHYYLGGGGDTEALF; cdr3_nt: TGTGCCAGCAGCCACTACTATTTGGGAGGGGGAGGTGACACTGAAGCTTTATTT
v_call: TRBV6-1; j_call: TRBJ2-1; d_call: -; clone_size: -; cdr3_aa: CASSEGDFYNEQFF; cdr3_nt: TGTGCCAGCAGTGAAGGGGATTTTTACAATGAGCAGTTCTTC
v_call: TRBV5-4; j_call: TRBJ2-6; d_call: -; clone_size: -; cdr3_aa: CASSLFVSAANALTF; cdr3_nt: TGTGCCAGCAGCTTGTTCGTCTCTGCGGCCAACGCCCTGACTTTC
v_call: TRBV11-2; j_call: TRBJ2-5; d_call: TRBD1; clone_size: -; cdr3_aa: CASGLTTGVSGETQYF; cdr3_nt: TGTGCCAGCGGCTTAACAACAGGGGTCTCGGGGGAGACCCAGTACTTC
v_call: TRBV29-1; j_call: TRBJ1-1; d_call: TRBD1; clone_size: -; cdr3_aa: CIVVGGWGMNTEAFF; cdr3_nt: TGCATCGTTGTAGGGGGCTGGGGGATGAACACTGAAGCTTTCTTT
v_call: TRBV11-2; j_call: TRBJ2-5; d_call: -; clone_size: -; cdr3_aa: CASILVSGQGAQYF; cdr3_nt: TGTGCCAGCATCTTAGTGTCAGGCCAAGGGGCCCAGTACTTC
v_call: TRBV29-1; j_call: TRBJ2-7; d_call: -; clone_size: -; cdr3_aa: CSVGGQTGPYKQYF; cdr3_nt: TGCAGCGTTGGGGGGCAGACCGGGCCCTACAAGCAGTACTTC
v_call: TRBV7-2; j_call: TRBJ1-2; d_call: TRBD1; clone_size: -; cdr3_aa: CASSFGTGRPGYTF; cdr3_nt: TGTGCCAGCAGCTTCGGGACAGGGAGGCCTGGCTACACCTTC
v_call: TRBV6-2/TRBV6-3; j_call: TRBJ2-7; d_call: TRBD2; clone_size: -; cdr3_aa: CVSSYDGRTSGIYERYF; cdr3_nt: TGTGTCAGCAGTTACGATGGGAGGACTAGCGGGATCTACGAGCGGTACTTC
v_call: TRBV10-3; j_call: TRBJ2-3; d_call: -; clone_size: -; cdr3_aa: CAINEPLRLAETTDTQYF; cdr3_nt: TGTGCCATCAATGAACCCCTCCGACTTGCGGAAACCACAGATACGCAGTATTTT
v_call: TRBV5-1; j_call: TRBJ2-7; d_call: -; clone_size: many; cdr3_aa: CASSWAASKSSYEQYF; cdr3_nt: TGCGCCAGCAGCTGGGCGGCTAGCAAGAGCTCCTACGAGCAGTACTTC
v_call: TRBV4-1; j_call: TRBJ1-1; d_call: -; clone_size: -; cdr3_aa: CASSQEHTGNTGAFF; cdr3_nt: TGCGCCAGCAGCCAAGAGCATACTGGGAATACTGGAGCTTTCTTT
v_call: TRBV6-1; j_call: TRBJ1-2; d_call: -; clone_size: -; cdr3_aa: CATFGHGASGYTF; cdr3_nt: TGTGCCACCTTTGGACATGGGGCCAGTGGCTACACCTTC
v_call: TRBV12-3/TRBV12-4; j_call: TRBJ2-7; d_call: -; clone_size: -; cdr3_aa: CASSLGQRANYEQYF; cdr3_nt: TGTGCGAGCAGTTTAGGACAGAGGGCCAACTACGAGCAGTACTTT
v_call: TRBV6-1; j_call: TRBJ2-7; d_call: -; clone_size: -; cdr3_aa: CTSSEPEFLYEQYF; cdr3_nt: TGTACCAGCAGTGAACCCGAATTTTTATACGAGCAGTACTTC
v_call: TRBV6-6; j_call: TRBJ1-5; d_call: TRBD1; clone_size: -; cdr3_aa: CASTLTGGGNQPQHF; cdr3_nt: TGTGCCAGCACTCTGACAGGGGGGGGCAATCAGCCCCAGCATTTT
v_call: TRBV29-1; j_call: TRBJ2-3; d_call: -; clone_size: many; cdr3_aa: CSVGLGSTDTQYF; cdr3_nt: TGCAGCGTGGGCTTAGGAAGCACAGATACGCAGTATTTT
v_call: TRBV30; j_call: TRBJ2-1; d_call: TRBD2; clone_size: -; cdr3_aa: CACSPSGNNEQFF; cdr3_nt: TGTGCTTGCAGTCCCAGCGGGAACAATGAGCAGTTCTTT
v_call: TRBV14; j_call: TRBJ1-6; d_call: -; clone_size: many; cdr3_aa: CASSQVYNSPLHF; cdr3_nt: TGTGCCAGCAGCCAAGTGTATAATTCACCCCTCCACTTT
v_call: TRBV28; j_call: TRBJ1-5; d_call: -; clone_size: -; cdr3_aa: CASSVVYSKGYQPQHF; cdr3_nt: TGTGCCAGCAGTGTCGTGTATAGTAAGGGGTATCAGCCCCAGCATTTT
v_call: TRBV6-5; j_call: TRBJ2-1; d_call: TRBD1; clone_size: many; cdr3_aa: CASTNPGQGDNEQFF; cdr3_nt: TGTGCCAGCACCAACCCGGGACAGGGTGACAATGAGCAGTTCTTC
v_call: TRBV29-1; j_call: TRBJ2-5; d_call: TRBD1; clone_size: -; cdr3_aa: CSVPVVTGGLGETQYF; cdr3_nt: TGCAGCGTGCCGGTGGTAACAGGGGGCCTAGGAGAGACCCAGTACTTC
v_call: TRBV14; j_call: TRBJ1-1; d_call: -; clone_size: -; cdr3_aa: CASSQVGRDTEAFF; cdr3_nt: TGTGCCAGCAGCCAAGTTGGCCGGGACACTGAGGCTTTCTTT
v_call: TRBV6-5; j_call: TRBJ2-7; d_call: TRBD1; clone_size: -; cdr3_aa: CASWPGQAVSFYEQYF; cdr3_nt: TGTGCCAGCTGGCCCGGACAGGCAGTATCCTTTTATGAGCAGTACTTC
v_call: TRBV6-2/TRBV6-3; j_call: TRBJ2-3; d_call: -; clone_size: -; cdr3_aa: CASTSALANTQYF; cdr3_nt: -
v_call: TRBV4-2; j_call: TRBJ2-2; d_call: -; clone_size: few; cdr3_aa: CASSPERSTGELFF; cdr3_nt: TGTGCCAGCAGCCCGGAACGTTCCACCGGGGAGCTGTTTTTT
v_call: TRBV28; j_call: TRBJ2-1; d_call: TRBD2; clone_size: -; cdr3_aa: CASTREVLYNEQVF; cdr3_nt: TGTGCCAGTACGCGGGAGGTACTCTACAATGAGCAGGTCTTC
v_call: TRBV7-8; j_call: TRBJ2-7; d_call: TRBD2; clone_size: many; cdr3_aa: CASSLTSAYEQYF; cdr3_nt: TGTGCCAGCAGCTTGACTAGCGCCTACGAGCAGTACTTC
v_call: TRBV5-5; j_call: TRBJ2-2; d_call: -; clone_size: many; cdr3_aa: CASSPLAGSANTGELFF; cdr3_nt: TGTGCCAGCAGCCCATTGGCGGGAAGCGCGAACACCGGGGAGCTGTTTTTT
v_call: TRBV11-2; j_call: TRBJ2-1; d_call: -; clone_size: -; cdr3_aa: CASSPQGEGLVEQFF; cdr3_nt: TGTGCCAGCAGCCCCCAGGGGGAGGGGTTGGTCGAGCAGTTCTTC
v_call: TRBV20-1; j_call: TRBJ2-1; d_call: TRBD2; clone_size: -; cdr3_aa: CSARDYSGSSYNEQFF; cdr3_nt: TGCAGTGCTAGAGATTATAGCGGGAGCTCCTACAATGAGCAGTTCTTC
v_call: TRBV4-3; j_call: TRBJ2-7; d_call: -; clone_size: -; cdr3_aa: CASSQEVTGRISHEQHF; cdr3_nt: TGCGCCAGCAGCCAAGAGGTCACAGGTCGAATCTCCCACGAGCAACACTTC
v_call: TRBV6-2/TRBV6-3; j_call: TRBJ1-3; d_call: -; clone_size: once; cdr3_aa: CASGYSEPWSDIIYF; cdr3_nt: TGTGCCAGCGGTTACTCGGAACCGTGGTCGGACATCATATATTTT
v_call: TRBV6-2/TRBV6-3; j_call: TRBJ1-2; d_call: -; clone_size: -; cdr3_aa: CTSSLRSGHTF; cdr3_nt: TGTACCAGCAGCCTTCGAAGTGGCCACACCTTC
v_call: TRBV6-6; j_call: TRBJ2-5; d_call: -; clone_size: -; cdr3_aa: CASGTVQETQYF; cdr3_nt: TGTGCCAGTGGGACGGTACAAGAGACTCAGTACTTC
v_call: TRBV6-6; j_call: TRBJ1-1; d_call: -; clone_size: -; cdr3_aa: CASSTGGTTEGFF; cdr3_nt: TGTGCCAGCAGCACGGGGGGGACTACTGAAGGTTTCTTT
v_call: TRBV6-1; j_call: TRBJ2-5; d_call: TRBD2; clone_size: -; cdr3_aa: CASSQGLVHETQYF; cdr3_nt: TGTGCCAGCAGTCAGGGACTAGTTCATGAGACCCAGTACTTC
v_call: TRBV7-9; j_call: TRBJ1-6; d_call: -; clone_size: -; cdr3_aa: CAGRSDSPLHF; cdr3_nt: TGTGCCGGCAGATCTGATTCACCCCTCCACTTT
v_call: TRBV7-9; j_call: TRBJ2-7; d_call: -; clone_size: -; cdr3_aa: CASSLGSSYKQYF; cdr3_nt: TGTGCCAGCAGCTTAGGCAGCTCCTACAAGCAGTACTTC
v_call: TRBV4-2; j_call: TRBJ2-1; d_call: -; clone_size: -; cdr3_aa: CVSSQKASRNMGEQFF; cdr3_nt: TGTGTCAGCAGCCAAAAGGCTAGCAGGAATATGGGCGAGCAGTTCTTC
v_call: TRBV7-8; j_call: TRBJ2-1; d_call: -; clone_size: -; cdr3_aa: CACSDQAGDVEQFF; cdr3_nt: TGTGCCTGCAGCGACCAGGCAGGGGACGTTGAGCAGTTCTTC
v_call: TRBV4-3; j_call: TRBJ2-5; d_call: TRBD1; clone_size: few; cdr3_aa: CASSHRGQGDETQYF; cdr3_nt: TGCGCCAGCAGCCATCGGGGACAGGGTGATGAGACCCAGTACTTC
v_call: TRBV5-4; j_call: TRBJ2-5; d_call: -; clone_size: -; cdr3_aa: CARCFGSGETQYF; cdr3_nt: TGTGCCAGGTGCTTCGGCAGCGGAGAGACCCAGTACTTC
v_call: TRBV29-1; j_call: TRBJ2-1; d_call: -; clone_size: -; cdr3_aa: CSFRPGGNEQFF; cdr3_nt: TGCAGCTTCCGCCCAGGGGGGAATGAGCAATTCTTC
v_call: TRBV29-1; j_call: TRBJ2-5; d_call: -; clone_size: once; cdr3_aa: CSAQGAKVETQYF; cdr3_nt: TGCAGCGCACAGGGAGCGAAAGTAGAGACCCAGTACTTC
v_call: TRBV6-2/TRBV6-3; j_call: TRBJ2-3; d_call: TRBD2; clone_size: -; cdr3_aa: CASSFLRLAGAGADAQYF; cdr3_nt: TGTGCCAGCAGCTTCCTCCGACTAGCGGGAGCGGGGGCAGACGCGCAGTATTTT
v_call: TRBV5-1; j_call: TRBJ1-4; d_call: -; clone_size: -; cdr3_aa: CASRLDVQGTNEKLFF; cdr3_nt: TGCGCCAGCAGATTGGACGTACAGGGAACTAATGAAAAACTGTTTTTT
v_call: TRBV12-3/TRBV12-4; j_call: TRBJ2-2; d_call: TRBD2; clone_size: many; cdr3_aa: CASSRQLAGGPSGELFF; cdr3_nt: TGTGCCAGCAGCCGTCAATTAGCGGGAGGGCCGTCCGGGGAGCTGTTTTTT
v_call: TRBV12-3/TRBV12-4; j_call: TRBJ2-6; d_call: -; clone_size: few; cdr3_aa: CASTISGSNVLTF; cdr3_nt: TGTGCCAGCACCATCTCTGGGTCCAACGTCCTGACTTTC
v_call: TRBV6-1; j_call: TRBJ1-5; d_call: -; clone_size: -; cdr3_aa: CARSPYRNQPQHF; cdr3_nt: TGTGCCAGGAGCCCCTACAGGAATCAGCCCCAGCATTTT
v_call: TRBV6-1; j_call: TRBJ2-5; d_call: -; clone_size: once; cdr3_aa: CASSRELEGTQYF; cdr3_nt: TGTGCCAGCAGTCGGGAGCTGGAGGGGACCCAGTACTTC
v_call: TRBV7-9; j_call: TRBJ2-5; d_call: -; clone_size: many; cdr3_aa: CASSLGAPMGETQYF; cdr3_nt: TGTGCCAGCAGCTTAGGAGCGCCGATGGGGGAGACCCAGTACTTC
v_call: TRBV4-1; j_call: TRBJ1-2; d_call: TRBD1; clone_size: -; cdr3_aa: CASSQGDRDCGYAF; cdr3_nt: TGCGCCAGCAGCCAAGGGGACAGGGACTGTGGCTACGCCTTC
v_call: TRBV11-2; j_call: TRBJ2-5; d_call: -; clone_size: -; cdr3_aa: CAGILVRLALGKKETQYF; cdr3_nt: TGTGCCGGCATCTTAGTGAGGCTAGCCCTGGGAAAAAAAGAGACCCAGTACTTC
v_call: TRBV13; j_call: TRBJ2-5; d_call: -; clone_size: -; cdr3_aa: CASSQRGAETQYF; cdr3_nt: TGTGCCAGCAGCCAGCGCGGCGCGGAGACCCAGTACTTC
v_call: TRBV11-1; j_call: TRBJ2-1; d_call: -; clone_size: -; cdr3_aa: CASTIGPELHSYNEQFF; cdr3_nt: TGCGCCAGTACCATCGGGCCCGAGTTACACTCCTACAATGAGCAGTTCTTC
v_call: TRBV13; j_call: TRBJ2-7; d_call: -; clone_size: once; cdr3_aa: CARSLQLRNPEQYF; cdr3_nt: TGTGCCAGAAGCTTACAGCTCCGGAATCCCGAGCAGTACTTC